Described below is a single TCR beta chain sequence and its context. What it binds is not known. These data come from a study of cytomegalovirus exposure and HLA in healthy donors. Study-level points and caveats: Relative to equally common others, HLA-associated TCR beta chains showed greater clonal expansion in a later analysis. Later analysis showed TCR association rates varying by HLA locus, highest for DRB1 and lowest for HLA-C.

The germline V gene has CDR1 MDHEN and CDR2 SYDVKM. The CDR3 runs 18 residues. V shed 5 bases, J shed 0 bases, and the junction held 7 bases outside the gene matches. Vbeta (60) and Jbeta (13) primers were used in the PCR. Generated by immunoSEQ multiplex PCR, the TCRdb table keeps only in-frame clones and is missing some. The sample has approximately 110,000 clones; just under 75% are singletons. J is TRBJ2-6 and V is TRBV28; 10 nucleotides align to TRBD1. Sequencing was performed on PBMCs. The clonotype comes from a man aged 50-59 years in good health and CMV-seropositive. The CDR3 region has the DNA TGTGCCAGCAGTGGTGGGACAGGGGCGACCTCTGGGGCCAACGTCCTGACTTTC. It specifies CASSGGTGATSGANVLTF. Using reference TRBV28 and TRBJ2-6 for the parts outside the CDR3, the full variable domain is DVKVTQSSRYLVKRTGEKVFLECVQDMDHENMFWYRQDPGLGLRLIYFSYDVKMKEKGDIPEGYSVSREKKERFSLILESASTNQTSMYLCASSGGTGATSGANVLTFGAGSRLTVL.